This T cell receptor (beta chain) was sequenced in a study of response to subunit inactivated influenza vaccine. Study results and caveats: T cells newly recruited by each seasonal influenza vaccination are few, the authors suggested.

CDR3 length: 14 amino acids. Germline-derived CDR1 and CDR2 are SEHNR and FQNEAQ (reference sequence). The V and J ends lost 2 bases and 4 bases respectively, with 8 bases between them. To note about this clonotype: The antigen remains unidentified.

TCRdb ran MiXCR on the RT-PCR reads and lists one entry per CDR3 protein. The data hold roughly 550,000 distinct CDR3 sequences, with approximately 20% observed a single time. This same sample was also part of a study on T cells expressing NK-cell markers. That source reports: Making the TCR beta cDNA relied on 5'RACE template switching with UMIs. Within the sequenced cohort of eight donors, seven exhibited HCMV seropositivity and one was seronegative. For several donors, the dominant NKG2C+ clonotypes made up roughly 1.0-7.0% of their CD8+ T cells. The leading position in the CD3+CD56-NKG2C+ fraction of several donors also went to these clonotypes.

This receptor was obtained from a man aged 45-60 years who received an inactivated influenza vaccine. The starting material was CD4+ T cells sorted from PBMCs, obtained approximately 12 days after vaccination. This rearrangement joins TRBV7-9 to TRBJ2-2, with D maybe TRBD1 (5 bases). CDR3 bases: TGTGCCAGCAGCTTAATACAGGTCACCGGGGAGCTGTTTTTT. Encoded protein: CASSLIQVTGELFF.